This T cell receptor beta chain comes out of a study of cytomegalovirus exposure and HLA in healthy donors. Study at large: Genetic ancestry analysis placed over 65% of the 300 to 500 donors that were genotyped in the Caucasian-associated cluster.

Concerning this clone: Its antigen is still unknown. Different DNA sequences within this sample yield the same CDR3.

Notes on the study in general: Analysis was carried out at a later point, and it linked a missense DCLRE1C variant to TCR beta V- and J-gene trimming.

The primer mix had 60 Vbeta and 13 Jbeta primers. Per the study methods: Counted up in a later analysis, unique TCR beta chains came to roughly 80 million, with around 11 million shared. Clones were sequenced by immunoSEQ multiplex PCR, and TCRdb holds only the in-frame ones, with some missing. V, J and clone size are those of that table, while D and trimming were read from the DNA. The sample records more than 140,000 clones, roughly 74% being singletons. This CDR3 comprises 14 residues. In germline, CDR1 is SGHDT, CDR2 YYEEEE. Between the trimmed V and J ends, which lost 4 bases and 3 bases, there was a span of 13 bases.

The TCR sequence derives from a man between 35 and 55 years old in good health and CMV-seronegative. Sequenced material: PBMCs. This rearrangement joins TRBV5-6 to TRBJ1-1; D is possibly TRBD1 (5 bases). In nucleotides, the CDR3 is TGTGCCAGCAGCGGCCTCGGGGGGTACACTGAAGCTTTCTTT. Encoded protein: CASSGLGGYTEAFF.